These 10 T cell receptor beta chains originate from one sample sequenced in a study of blood T cell repertoires in COVID-19. Profiling relied on immunoSEQ multiplex PCR, and the TCRdb table lists in-frame clones only, not all of them. The sample records about 270,000 clones, less than 95% being singletons. Source material: PBMCs or T cells enriched from blood (not recorded which). These receptors were taken from a man between 40 and 49 years old who had been exposed to COVID-19.

The J gene is TRBJ2-2, the V gene TRBV18; weak D call: TRBD2 (6 bases). The V gene lost 1 base and the J gene lost 6 bases, with 15 bases spanning the gap. Germline CDR1 reads KGHSH; CDR2 reads LQKENI. The CDR3 extends over 16 amino acids. CDR3: CASSPRGTLTAGELFF. CDR3 sequence (DNA): TGTGCCAGCTCACCACGGGGGACTTTAACCGCCGGGGAGCTGTTTTTT.

The chain combines TRBV5-1 with TRBJ2-2; 8 positions match TRBD2. This CDR3 comprises 14 residues. The V gene's germline CDR1 is SGHRS and CDR2 YFSETQ. V shed 0 bases and J 5 bases; nucleotides not matched to a gene: 0. CDR3 bases: TGCGCCAGCAGCTTGGTAGCGGGAACCGGGGAGCTGTTTTTT. Translation gives CASSLVAGTGELFF.

V is TRBV9 and J is TRBJ2-1, with 8 bases identical to TRBD1. V dropped 4 bases and J dropped 2; count of bases not matched to a gene: 8. The CDR3 is 16 amino acids. The germline gives CDR1 SGDLS, CDR2 YYNGEE. The CDR3: CASSTKMTGAYNEQFF. In DNA, the CDR3 is TGTGCCAGCAGCACTAAAATGACAGGGGCCTACAATGAGCAGTTCTTC.

This chain links TRBV2 with TRBJ2-7, with TRBD2 as a possible D gene (6 bases). The CDR3 has 14 residues. The V end lost 7 bases, the J end lost 4 bases, and 17 bases lay between the germline ends. CDR1 and CDR2 (germline): SNHLY, FYNNEI. The CDR3 bases are TGTGCCAGCATTACGGGAGAATCGGGGTACGAGCAGTACTTC. Protein sequence: CASITGESGYEQYF.

The rearrangement links TRBV24-1 to TRBJ1-5; D perhaps matches TRBD1 (5 bases). This CDR3 has 18 residues. Per the germline V gene, CDR1 is KGHDR and CDR2 is SFDVKD. V was cut by 9 bases and J by 0 bases, with 23 bases left in between. CDR3 residues: CATLRGLPIFYSNQPQHF. In DNA form, the CDR3 reads TGTGCCACCTTAAGGGGTCTTCCGATCTTCTATAGCAATCAGCCCCAGCATTTT.

The CDR3 DNA reads TGTGCCACAACGTACGGGCAGGGTGATTACACCATATATTTT. It encodes CATTYGQGDYTIYF. The gene calls are TRBV2 and TRBJ1-3; possible D gene TRBD1, 5 bases. The CDR3 has 14 amino acids. Germline V gives CDR1 SNHLY, CDR2 FYNNEI. The V gene lost 10 bases and the J gene lost 8 bases, with 21 bases spanning the gap.

The chain uses TRBV28 and TRBJ1-1; weak D call: TRBD1 (5 bases). CDR1 MDHEN and CDR2 SYDVKM come from the germline V gene. The CDR3 contains 15 residues. V was clipped by 4 bases and J by 5 bases, with 17 bases between them. DNA of the CDR3: TGTGCCAGCAGTTCTCAGGGCCGTCTGTGGACTGAAGCTTTCTTT. Translated: CASSSQGRLWTEAFF.

The V gene is TRBV6-5, the J gene TRBJ2-7; D unclear. The V gene lost 7 bases and the J gene lost 3 bases, with 13 bases spanning the gap. The germline V gene has CDR1 MNHEY and CDR2 SVGAGI. The CDR3 totals 13 residues. In nucleotides, the CDR3 is TGTGCCAGCACTATGGGCCTTAACTACGAGCAGTACTTC. Residues: CASTMGLNYEQYF.

CDR3 residues: CASIPERQGRGTGELFF. The CDR3 nucleotides are TGTGCCAGCATCCCTGAACGACAGGGGAGAGGGACCGGGGAGCTGTTTTTT. This chain connects TRBV28 to TRBJ2-2, with TRBD1 matching over 8 bases. This CDR3 contains 17 residues. Germline V gives CDR1 MDHEN, CDR2 SYDVKM. V lost 7 bases and J lost 5; bases outside the gene matches: 15.

V is TRBV12-3 or TRBV12-4 and J is TRBJ2-1; D is uncertain. V was clipped by 3 bases and J by 10 bases, with 7 bases between them. This CDR3 has 11 residues. The CDR3 protein is CASSLGSEQFF. CDR3 in DNA: TGTGCCAGCAGTTTGGGCAGCGAGCAGTTCTTC.